A single TCR beta chain is shown here with its context. The data derive from a study of blood T cell repertoires in COVID-19. Looking at the study overall: Some COVID-19 samples were acute and others convalescent; all came from the United States, Italy and Spain.

Some clones are missing from TCRdb's copy, which holds only in-frame ones; the method was immunoSEQ multiplex PCR. The table shows roughly 280,000 clones, with roughly 86% occurring only once. The CDR3 contains 12 residues. Germline CDR1 reads SGHDT; CDR2 reads YYEEEE. Trimming removed 2 bases from V and 7 bases from J, with 9 bases in between. This rearrangement joins TRBV5-6 to TRBJ1-2; D is unclear. This TCR was sampled from a man aged 40-55 years with active or convalescent COVID-19. The sequencing sample was made of peripheral blood. In DNA form, the CDR3 reads TGTGCCAGCAGCTTTCCGCCGGGTGGCTACACCTTC. This encodes CASSFPPGGYTF.